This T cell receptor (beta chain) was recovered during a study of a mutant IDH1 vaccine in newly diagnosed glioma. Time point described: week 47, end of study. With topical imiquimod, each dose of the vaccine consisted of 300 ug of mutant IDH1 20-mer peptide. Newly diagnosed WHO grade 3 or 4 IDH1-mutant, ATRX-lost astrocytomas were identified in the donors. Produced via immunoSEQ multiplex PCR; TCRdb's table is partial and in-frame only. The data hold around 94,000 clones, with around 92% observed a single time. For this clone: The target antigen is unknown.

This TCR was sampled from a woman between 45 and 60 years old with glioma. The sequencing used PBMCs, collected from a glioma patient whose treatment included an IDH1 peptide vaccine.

The CDR3 nucleotides are TGTGCCAGCAGTGGACGCTATGGGTCCCTCCACTTT. Translation gives CASSGRYGSLHF. The genes are TRBV5-5 and TRBJ1-6; the D is unclear. The CDR3 consists of 12 residues. The ends were cut back, 5 bases at V and 14 bases at J, with 14 bases in the middle. CDR1 and CDR2 from the germline V gene are SGHKS and YYEKEE (reference sequence). The full variable domain, in which reference TRBV5-5 and TRBJ1-6 provide the parts outside the CDR3, is DAGVTQSPTHLIKTRGQQVTLRCSPISGHKSVSWYQQVLGQGPQFIFQYYEKEERGRGNFPDRFSARQFPNYSSELNVNALLLGDSALYLCASSGRYGSLHFGNGTRLTVT.